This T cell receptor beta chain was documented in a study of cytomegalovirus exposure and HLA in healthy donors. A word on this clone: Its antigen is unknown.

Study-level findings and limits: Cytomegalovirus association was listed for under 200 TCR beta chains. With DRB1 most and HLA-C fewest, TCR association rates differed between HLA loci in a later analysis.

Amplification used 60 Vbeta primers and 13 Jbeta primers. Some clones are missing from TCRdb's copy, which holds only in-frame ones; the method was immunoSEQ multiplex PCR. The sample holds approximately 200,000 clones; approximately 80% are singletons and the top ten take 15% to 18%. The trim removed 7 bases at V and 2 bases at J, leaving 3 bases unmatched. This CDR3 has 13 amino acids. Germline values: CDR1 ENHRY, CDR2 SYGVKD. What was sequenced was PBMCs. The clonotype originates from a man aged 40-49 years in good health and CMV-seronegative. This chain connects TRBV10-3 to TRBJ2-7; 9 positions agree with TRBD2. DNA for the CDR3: TGTGCCATCACGGCTAGCGGGACCTACGAGCAGTACTTC. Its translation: CAITASGTYEQYF.